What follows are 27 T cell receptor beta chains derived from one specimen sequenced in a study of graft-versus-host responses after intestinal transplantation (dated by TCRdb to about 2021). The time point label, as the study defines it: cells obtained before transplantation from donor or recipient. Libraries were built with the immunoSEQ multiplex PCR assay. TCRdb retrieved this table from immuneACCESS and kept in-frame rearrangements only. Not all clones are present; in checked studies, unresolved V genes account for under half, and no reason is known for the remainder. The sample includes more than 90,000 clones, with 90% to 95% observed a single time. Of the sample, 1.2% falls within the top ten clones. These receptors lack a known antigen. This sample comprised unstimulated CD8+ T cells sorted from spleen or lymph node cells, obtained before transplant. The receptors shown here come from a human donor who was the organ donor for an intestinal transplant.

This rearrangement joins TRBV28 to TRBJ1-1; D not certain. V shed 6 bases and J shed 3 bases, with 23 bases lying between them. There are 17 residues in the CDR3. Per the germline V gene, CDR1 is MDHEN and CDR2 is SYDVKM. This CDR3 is CASSLPDGLPWDTEAFF. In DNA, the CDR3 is TGTGCCAGCAGCCTGCCAGACGGACTACCATGGGACACTGAAGCTTTCTTT.

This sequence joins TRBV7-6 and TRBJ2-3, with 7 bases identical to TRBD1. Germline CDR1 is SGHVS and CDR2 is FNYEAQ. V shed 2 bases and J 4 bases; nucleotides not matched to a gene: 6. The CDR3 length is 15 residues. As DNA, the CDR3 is TGTGCCAGCAGCTTAACAGGGGCCGTCGCAGATACGCAGTATTTT. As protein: CASSLTGAVADTQYF.

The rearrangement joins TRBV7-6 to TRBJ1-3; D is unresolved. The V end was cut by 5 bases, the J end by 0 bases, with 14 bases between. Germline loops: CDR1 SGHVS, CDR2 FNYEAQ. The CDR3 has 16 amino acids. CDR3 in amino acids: CASSPETRYSGNTIYF. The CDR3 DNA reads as TGTGCCAGCAGCCCCGAAACCCGTTACTCTGGAAACACCATATATTTT.

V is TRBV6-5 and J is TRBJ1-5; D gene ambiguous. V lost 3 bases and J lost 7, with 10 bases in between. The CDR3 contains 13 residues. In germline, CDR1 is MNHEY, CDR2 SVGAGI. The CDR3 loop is CASSYGYYQPQHF. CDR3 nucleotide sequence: TGTGCCAGCAGTTATGGGTACTACCAGCCCCAGCATTTT.

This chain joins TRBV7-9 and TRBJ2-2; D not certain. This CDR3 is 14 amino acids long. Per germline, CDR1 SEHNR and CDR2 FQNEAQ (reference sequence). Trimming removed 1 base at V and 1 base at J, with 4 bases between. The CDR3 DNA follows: TGTGCCAGCAGCTTAGACGGGAACACCGGGGAGCTGTTTTTT. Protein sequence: CASSLDGNTGELFF.

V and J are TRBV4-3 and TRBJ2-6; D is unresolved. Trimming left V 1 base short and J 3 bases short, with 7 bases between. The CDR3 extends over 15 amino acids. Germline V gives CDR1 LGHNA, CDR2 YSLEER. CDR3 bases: TGCGCCAGCAGCCAAGGCGTCGGTGGGGCCAACGTCCTGACTTTC. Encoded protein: CASSQGVGGANVLTF.

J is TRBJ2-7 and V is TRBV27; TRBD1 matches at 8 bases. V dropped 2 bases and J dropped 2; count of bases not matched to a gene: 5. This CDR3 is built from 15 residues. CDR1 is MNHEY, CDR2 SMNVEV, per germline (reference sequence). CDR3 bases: TGTGCCAGCAGTTTAAGGGGGACAGGTGCCTACGAGCAGTACTTC. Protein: CASSLRGTGAYEQYF.

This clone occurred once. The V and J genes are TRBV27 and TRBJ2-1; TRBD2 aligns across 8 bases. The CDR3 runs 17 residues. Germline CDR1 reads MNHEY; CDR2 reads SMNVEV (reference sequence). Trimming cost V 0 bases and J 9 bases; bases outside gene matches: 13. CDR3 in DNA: TGTGCCAGCAGTTTATCCCGGGAGGGAGAAGCGCTAGGTGAGCAGTTCTTC. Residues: CASSLSREGEALGEQFF.

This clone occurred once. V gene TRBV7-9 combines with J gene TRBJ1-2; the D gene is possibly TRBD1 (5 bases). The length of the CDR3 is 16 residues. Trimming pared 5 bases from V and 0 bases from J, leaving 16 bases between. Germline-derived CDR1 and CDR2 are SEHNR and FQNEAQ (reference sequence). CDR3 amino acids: CASSLTAQESNYGYTF. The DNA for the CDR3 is TGTGCCAGCAGCCTAACCGCACAGGAGTCTAACTATGGCTACACCTTC.

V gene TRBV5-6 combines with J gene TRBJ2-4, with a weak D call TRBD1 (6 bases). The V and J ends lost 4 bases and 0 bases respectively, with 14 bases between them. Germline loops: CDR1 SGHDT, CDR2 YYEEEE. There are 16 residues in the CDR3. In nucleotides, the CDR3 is TGTGCCAGCAGCAATGCGAGGGGGATAGCCAAAAACATTCAGTACTTC. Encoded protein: CASSNARGIAKNIQYF.

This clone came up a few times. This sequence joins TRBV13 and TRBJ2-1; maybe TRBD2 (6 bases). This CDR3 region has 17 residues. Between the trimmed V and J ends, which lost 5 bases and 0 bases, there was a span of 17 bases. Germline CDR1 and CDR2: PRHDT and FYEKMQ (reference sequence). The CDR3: CASSRRSSVSSYNEQFF. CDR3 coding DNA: TGTGCCAGCAGCAGGCGATCTAGCGTAAGCTCCTACAATGAGCAGTTCTTC.

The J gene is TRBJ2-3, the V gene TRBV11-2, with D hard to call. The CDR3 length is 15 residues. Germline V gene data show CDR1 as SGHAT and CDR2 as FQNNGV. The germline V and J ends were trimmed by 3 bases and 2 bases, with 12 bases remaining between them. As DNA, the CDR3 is TGTGCCAGCAGCTTGGTGGGCGCGTACACAGATACGCAGTATTTT. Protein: CASSLVGAYTDTQYF.

CDR3 coding DNA: TGTGCCAGCAGCGCGGGGACAGGGATCTACGAGCAGTACTTC. Translated: CASSAGTGIYEQYF. V and J are TRBV5-4 and TRBJ2-7; 9 bases are shared with TRBD1. This CDR3 region has 14 residues. The V segment lost 4 bases and the J segment 3 bases; nucleotides outside the gene matches: 5. Germline V gene sequence: CDR1 SGHNT, CDR2 YYREEE (reference sequence).

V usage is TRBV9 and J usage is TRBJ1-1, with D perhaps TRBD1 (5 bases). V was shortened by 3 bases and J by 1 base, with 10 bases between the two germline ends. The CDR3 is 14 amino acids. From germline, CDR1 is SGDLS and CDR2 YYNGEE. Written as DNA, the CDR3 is TGTGCCAGCAGCGGCGGACAATGGAACACTGAAGCTTTCTTT. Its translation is CASSGGQWNTEAFF.

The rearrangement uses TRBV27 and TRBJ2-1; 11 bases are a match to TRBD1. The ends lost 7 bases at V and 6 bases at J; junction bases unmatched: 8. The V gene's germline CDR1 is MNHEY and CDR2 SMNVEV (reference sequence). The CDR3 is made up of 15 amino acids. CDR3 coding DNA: TGTGCCAGCAAGATCTCTGGGACAGGGGGCAATGAGCAGTTCTTC. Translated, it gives CASKISGTGGNEQFF.

The chain's CDR3 is CASSVVPSGSTGEQYF. The CDR3 nucleotides are TGTGCCAGCAGCGTAGTGCCTAGCGGGAGTACGGGCGAGCAGTACTTC. V usage is TRBV9 and J usage is TRBJ2-7; 10 bases match TRBD2. This CDR3 comprises 16 residues. Germline CDR1 reads SGDLS; CDR2 reads YYNGEE. V was clipped by 0 bases and J by 6 bases; unmatched bases: 9.

The CDR3 is CASSFGAEQYF. CDR3 sequence (DNA): TGTGCCAGCAGCTTTGGGGCAGAGCAGTACTTC. This rearrangement joins TRBV7-9 to TRBJ2-7; D perhaps matches TRBD1 (5 bases). Germline-derived CDR1 and CDR2 are SEHNR and FQNEAQ (reference sequence). Trimming removed 3 bases at V and 7 bases at J, with 7 bases between. The CDR3 extends over 11 amino acids.

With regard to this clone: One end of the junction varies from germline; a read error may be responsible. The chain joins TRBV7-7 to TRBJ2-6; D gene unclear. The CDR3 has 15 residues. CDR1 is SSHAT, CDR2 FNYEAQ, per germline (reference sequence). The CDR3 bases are TGTGCCAGCAGCACTCCGGCAAAGTCGGGCCAACGTCCTGACTTC. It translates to CASSTPAKSGQRPDF.

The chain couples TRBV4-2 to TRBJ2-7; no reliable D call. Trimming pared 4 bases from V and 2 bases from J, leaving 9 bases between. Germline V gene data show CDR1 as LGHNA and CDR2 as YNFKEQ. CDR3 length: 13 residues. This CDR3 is CASSPSQPYEQYF. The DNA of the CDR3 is TGTGCCAGCAGCCCATCCCAACCCTACGAGCAGTACTTC.

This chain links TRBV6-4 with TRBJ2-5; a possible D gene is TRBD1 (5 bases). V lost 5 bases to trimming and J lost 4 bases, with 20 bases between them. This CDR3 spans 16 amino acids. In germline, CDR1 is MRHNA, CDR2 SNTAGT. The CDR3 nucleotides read TGTGCCAGCAGTTCCGAAACCCTCAGGGTTGGAGAGACCCAGTACTTC. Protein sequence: CASSSETLRVGETQYF.

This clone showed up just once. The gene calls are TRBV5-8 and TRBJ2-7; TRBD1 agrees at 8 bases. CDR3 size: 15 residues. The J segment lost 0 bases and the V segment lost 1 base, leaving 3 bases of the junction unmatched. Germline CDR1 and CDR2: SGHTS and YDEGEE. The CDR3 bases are TGTGCCAGCAGCTTGTGGACAGGGAGCTCCTACGAGCAGTACTTC. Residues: CASSLWTGSSYEQYF.

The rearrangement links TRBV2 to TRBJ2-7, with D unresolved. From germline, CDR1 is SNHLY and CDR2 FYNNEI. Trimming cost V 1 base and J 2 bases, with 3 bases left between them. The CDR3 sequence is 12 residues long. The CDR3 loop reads CASSEVAYEQYF. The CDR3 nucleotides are TGTGCCAGCAGTGAAGTTGCCTACGAGCAGTACTTC.

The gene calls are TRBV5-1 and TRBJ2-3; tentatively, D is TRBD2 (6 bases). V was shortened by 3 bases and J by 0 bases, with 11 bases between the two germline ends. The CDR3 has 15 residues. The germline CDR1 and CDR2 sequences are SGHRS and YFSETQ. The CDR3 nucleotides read TGCGCCAGCAGCTGGCTAGCGTCTAGCACAGATACGCAGTATTTT. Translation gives CASSWLASSTDTQYF.

CDR3 nucleotide sequence: TGTGCCAGCAGCCCACGCCTGCGGGCTAGTGATACGTTCTTC. Its translation: CASSPRLRASDTFF. The chain combines TRBV5-4 with TRBJ2-1, with D possibly TRBD2 on 5 matching bases. This CDR3 comprises 14 residues. V was trimmed by 4 bases and J by 15 bases, leaving 23 bases between them. Germline V gene sequence: CDR1 SGHNT, CDR2 YYREEE (reference sequence).

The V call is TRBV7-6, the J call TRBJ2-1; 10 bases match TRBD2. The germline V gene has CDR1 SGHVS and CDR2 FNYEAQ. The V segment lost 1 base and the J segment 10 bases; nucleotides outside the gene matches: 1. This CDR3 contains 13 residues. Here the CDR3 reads CASSLELAGEQFF. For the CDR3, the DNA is TGTGCCAGCAGCTTAGAACTAGCGGGAGAGCAGTTCTTC.

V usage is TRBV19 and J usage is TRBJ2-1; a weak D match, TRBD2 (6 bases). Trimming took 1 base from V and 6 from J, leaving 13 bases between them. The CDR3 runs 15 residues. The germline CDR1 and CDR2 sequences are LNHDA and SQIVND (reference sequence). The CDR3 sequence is CASSIGSSALNEQFF. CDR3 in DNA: TGTGCCAGTAGTATAGGGTCTAGCGCCCTCAATGAGCAGTTCTTC.

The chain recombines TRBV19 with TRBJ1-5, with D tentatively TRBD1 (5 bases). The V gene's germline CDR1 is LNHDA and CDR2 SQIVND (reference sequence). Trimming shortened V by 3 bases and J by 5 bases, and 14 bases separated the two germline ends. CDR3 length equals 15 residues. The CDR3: CASSMARDGHQPQHF. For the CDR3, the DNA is TGTGCCAGTAGTATGGCCAGGGATGGGCATCAGCCCCAGCATTTT.